This TCR beta chain was recorded in a study of shared clonotypes between healthy human individuals. The authors divided CD4+ cells into CD45RA+ naive and CD45RA-negative memory subsets. Overall study findings and caveats: Rarefaction curves obtained for sorted subsets showed sequencing incomplete despite large depth. What naive subsets generally showed was a larger estimated richness than memory subsets showed.

Over several immunoSEQ plates, each subset's genomic DNA was distributed in even portions. The protocol was immunoSEQ multiplex PCR, while the TCRdb copy is restricted to in-frame clones and leaves out a portion. The repertoire consists of some 1 million clones, with under 80% occurring once and the leading ten covering about 1.5%. This clone has a handful of counts. Its specificity is unknown. This CDR3 has 15 amino acids. V dropped 0 bases and J dropped 0 bases, with 7 bases sitting between them. Germline V CDR1 and CDR2: SGHVS, FNYEAQ. J is TRBJ2-3 and V is TRBV7-6, with D perhaps being TRBD1 or TRBD2 (5 bases each). The TCR sequence derives from a man aged 18-30 years in good health. The sample consisted of memory CD4+ T cells sorted from blood. Subset in this sample: CD45RA-negative fraction. The CDR3 loop is CASSLAGVSTDTQYF. CDR3 DNA sequence: TGTGCCAGCAGCTTAGCGGGGGTGAGCACAGATACGCAGTATTTT.